One sample yielded the 5 T cell receptor beta chains listed below, sequenced in a study of blood T cell repertoires in COVID-19. Assay used: immunoSEQ multiplex PCR; TCRdb lists only in-frame clones, some missing. Of approximately 140,000 clones in the sample, around nine tenths were seen once. Sequencing used peripheral blood. These receptors all come from a man aged 50 to 60 with active or convalescent COVID-19.

The V gene is TRBV5-1, the J gene TRBJ2-3; tentative D call: TRBD1 (6 bases). This CDR3 is built from 14 residues. Trimming took 4 bases from V and 7 from J, leaving 16 bases between them. Germline values: CDR1 SGHRS, CDR2 YFSETQ. The CDR3 coding sequence is TGCGCCAGCAGCACCAGGGGATGGGGAAATACGCAGTATTTT. Encoded protein: CASSTRGWGNTQYF.

The chain combines TRBV7-9 with TRBJ2-2; D gene ambiguous. The CDR3 contains 15 residues. CDR1 and CDR2 (germline): SEHNR, FQNEAQ (reference sequence). The V end was cut by 5 bases, the J end by 2 bases, with 12 bases between. The CDR3, as DNA: TGTGCCAGCAGCCAATCTAGTGCTAACACCGGGGAGCTGTTTTTT. This encodes CASSQSSANTGELFF. The full variable domain, in which reference TRBV7-9 and TRBJ2-2 provide the parts outside the CDR3, is DTGVSQNPRHKITKRGQNVTFRCDPISEHNRLYWYRQTLGQGPEFLTYFQNEAQLEKSRLLSDRFSAERPKGSFSTLEIQRTEQGDSAMYLCASSQSSANTGELFFGEGSRLTVL.

The chain links TRBV7-9 to TRBJ2-1, with TRBD2 matching over 10 bases. The CDR3 has 16 amino acids. V dropped 2 bases and J dropped 2; count of bases not matched to a gene: 3. Germline V CDR1 and CDR2: SEHNR, FQNEAQ (reference sequence). The CDR3 loop is CASSLPGLATYNEQFF. The CDR3, as DNA: TGTGCCAGCAGCTTACCGGGACTAGCGACCTACAATGAGCAGTTCTTC.

V usage is TRBV6-1 and J usage is TRBJ2-1; weak D call: TRBD2 (6 bases). This CDR3 region has 13 residues. Germline values: CDR1 MNHNS, CDR2 SASEGT. Trimming took 1 base from V and 8 from J, leaving 9 bases between them. CDR3 in DNA: TGTGCCAGCAGTGAAGGCGGGGATTATGAGCAGTTCTTC. Protein sequence: CASSEGGDYEQFF.

The rearrangement links TRBV18 to TRBJ1-4, with 7 nucleotides matching TRBD1. Losses at the gene ends were 3 bases for V and 6 bases for J; bases not matched to a gene: 1. The CDR3 spans 13 residues. Germline V gene lookup returns CDR1 KGHSH and CDR2 LQKENI. CDR3 sequence: CASSPGQYEKLFF. The DNA for the CDR3 is TGTGCCAGCTCACCGGGACAGTATGAAAAACTGTTTTTT.